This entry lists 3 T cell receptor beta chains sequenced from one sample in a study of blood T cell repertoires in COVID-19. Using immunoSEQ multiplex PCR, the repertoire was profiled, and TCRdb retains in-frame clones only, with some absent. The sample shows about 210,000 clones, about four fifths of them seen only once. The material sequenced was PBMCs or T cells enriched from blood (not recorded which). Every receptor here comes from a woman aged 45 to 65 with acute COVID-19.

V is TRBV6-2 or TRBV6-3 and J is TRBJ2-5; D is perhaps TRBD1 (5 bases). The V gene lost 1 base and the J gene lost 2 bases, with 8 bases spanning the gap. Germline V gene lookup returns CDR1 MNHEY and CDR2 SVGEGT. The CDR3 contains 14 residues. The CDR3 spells CASSYFDRQETQYF. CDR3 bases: TGTGCCAGCAGTTACTTCGACAGACAAGAGACCCAGTACTTC.

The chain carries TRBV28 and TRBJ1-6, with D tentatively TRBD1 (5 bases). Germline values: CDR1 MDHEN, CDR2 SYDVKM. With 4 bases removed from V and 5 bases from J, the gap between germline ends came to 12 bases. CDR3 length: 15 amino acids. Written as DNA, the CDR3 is TGTGCCAGCAGTTCCGGGGGTAAGGATAATTCACCCCTCCACTTT. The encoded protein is CASSSGGKDNSPLHF.

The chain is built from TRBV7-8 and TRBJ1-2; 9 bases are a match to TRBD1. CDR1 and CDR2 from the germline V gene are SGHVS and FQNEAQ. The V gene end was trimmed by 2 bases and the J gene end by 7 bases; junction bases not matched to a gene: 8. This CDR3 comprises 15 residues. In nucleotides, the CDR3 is TGTGCCAGCAGCTTATCACAGGGGGCGGGCGGTGGCTACACCTTC. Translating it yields CASSLSQGAGGGYTF.